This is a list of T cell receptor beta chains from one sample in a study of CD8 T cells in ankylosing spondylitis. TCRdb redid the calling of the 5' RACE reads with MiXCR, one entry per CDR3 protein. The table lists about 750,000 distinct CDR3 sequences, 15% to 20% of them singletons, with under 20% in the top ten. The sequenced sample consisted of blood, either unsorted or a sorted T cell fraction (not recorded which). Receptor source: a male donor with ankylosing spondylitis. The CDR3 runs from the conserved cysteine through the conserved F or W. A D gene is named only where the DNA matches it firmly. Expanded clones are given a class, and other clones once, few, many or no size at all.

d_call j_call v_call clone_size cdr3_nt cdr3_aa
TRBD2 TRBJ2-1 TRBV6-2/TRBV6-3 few TGTGCCAGCGTTACAAACTTCGGTGCTAGCGGGAGGGCATCCTACAATGAGCAGTTCTTC CASVTNFGASGRASYNEQFF
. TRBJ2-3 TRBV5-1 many TGCGCCAGCAGCTTGGCCGTCTCCGGCACAGATACGCAGTATTTT CASSLAVSGTDTQYF
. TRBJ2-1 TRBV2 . TGTGCCAGACACACTGGTGGTGGAAGAGCCTACAATGAGCAGTTCTTC CARHTGGGRAYNEQFF
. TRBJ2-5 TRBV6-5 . TGTGCCAGCAGTTACACACCGGGACAACAGTACGAGACCCAGTACTTC CASSYTPGQQYETQYF
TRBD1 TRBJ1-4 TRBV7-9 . TGTGCCAGCACCCTTGGACAGGGTTTGAGTGAAAAACTGTTTTTT CASTLGQGLSEKLFF
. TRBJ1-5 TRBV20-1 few TGCAGTGCTGTCCCCGGGGCAGATCAGCCCCAGCATTTT CSAVPGADQPQHF
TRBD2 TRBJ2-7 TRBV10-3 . TGTGCCATCAGTGAGTCGATGGCTAGCGGGGCCTACGAGCAGTACTTC CAISESMASGAYEQYF
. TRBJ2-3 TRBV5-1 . TGCGCCAGCAGCTATACCGACGGCACAGATACGCAGTATTTT CASSYTDGTDTQYF
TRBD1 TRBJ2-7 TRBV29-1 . TGCAGCGTTTTAGACAGGGTCTACGAGCAGTACTTC CSVLDRVYEQYF
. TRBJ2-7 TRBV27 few TGTGCCAGCAGCCCACTGGGGGCCCCGGAGTACTTC CASSPLGAPEYF
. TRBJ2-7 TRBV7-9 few TGTGCCAGCAGCCAGCTGTACGCGGACGAGCAGTACTTC CASSQLYADEQYF
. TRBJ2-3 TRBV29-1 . TGCAGCGTTGAAAGACCTAGCCTCACAGATACGCAGTATTTT CSVERPSLTDTQYF
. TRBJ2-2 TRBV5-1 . TGCGCCAGCAGCAACAGGAACACCGGGGAGCTGTTTTTT CASSNRNTGELFF
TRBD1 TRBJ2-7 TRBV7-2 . TGTGCCAGCAGCGGATATCCGGGACAGGGGTACGAGCAGTACTTC CASSGYPGQGYEQYF
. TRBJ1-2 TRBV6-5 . TGTGCCAGCAGTTACTCCGGACAGAACTATGGCTACACCTTC CASSYSGQNYGYTF